This entry lists 21 T cell receptor beta chains sequenced from one sample in a study of T cells in Graves' hyperthyroidism and ophthalmopathy. TCR beta CDR3 sequences were amplified from RNA transcripts. The primer set for the first-round RT-PCR of the TCR CDR3 was HTBI. Each CDR3 protein gets one entry after TCRdb re-called the multiplex PCR reads with MiXCR. The sample shows a few hundred thousand distinct CDR3 sequences, approximately 15% of them seen only once. Sequencing input: blood. All receptors come from a woman aged 18-29 years with Graves' hyperthyroidism that later progressed to Graves' ophthalmopathy.

This clonotype was observed many times. J is TRBJ1-1 and V is TRBV5-8; possible D gene TRBD1, 5 bases. There are 15 residues in the CDR3. Germline lookup yields CDR1 SGHTS and CDR2 YDEGEE. The ends were cut back, 2 bases at V and 3 bases at J, with 14 bases in the middle. In DNA, the CDR3 is TGTGCCAGCAGCTTAGTTTCCCTGGGACACACTGAAGCTTTCTTT. The encoded protein is CASSLVSLGHTEAFF.

This clonotype was observed a few times. The V and J genes are TRBV4-1 and TRBJ1-1; D remains ambiguous. The germline CDR1 and CDR2 sequences are MGHRA and YSYEKL. V lost 3 bases to trimming and J lost 4 bases, with 18 bases between them. CDR3 length: 16 residues. As DNA, the CDR3 is TGCGCCAGCAGCCACCCGCCGGGGTGGCCCTCCACTGAAGCTTTCTTT. Translating it yields CASSHPPGWPSTEAFF.

This clonotype occurred a few times. V and J are TRBV5-1 and TRBJ1-4; D uncertain. Germline V lookup: CDR1 SGHRS, CDR2 YFSETQ. The V end was cut by 4 bases, the J end by 5 bases, with 9 bases between. The CDR3 sequence is 13 residues long. In nucleotides, the CDR3 is TGCGCCAGCAGCGAGGGCCGGAATGAAAAACTGTTTTTT. Amino acid sequence: CASSEGRNEKLFF. Looking up the rest from reference TRBV5-1 and TRBJ1-4 gives the full variable domain: KAGVTQTPRYLIKTRGQQVTLSCSPISGHRSVSWYQQTPGQGLQFLFEYFSETQRNKGNFPGRFSGRQFSNSRSEMNVSTLELGDSALYLCASSEGRNEKLFFGSGTQLSVL.

Regarding this clonotype: This may stem from a read error, because a much larger clone lies one nucleotide away. This rearrangement joins TRBV9 to TRBJ2-1; 7 bases match TRBD2. Germline CDR1 is SGDLS and CDR2 is YYNGEE. The CDR3 length is 15 residues. The CDR3 loop reads CASSVSGGSYNEKFF. CDR3 bases: TGTGCCAGCAGCGTATCGGGGGGTTCCTACAATGAGAAGTTCTTC.

This clonotype came up many times. This chain joins TRBV28 and TRBJ1-2; 8 positions agree with TRBD1. The CDR3 covers 12 residues. The V gene's germline CDR1 is MDHEN and CDR2 SYDVKM. The ends lost 4 bases at V and 8 bases at J; junction bases unmatched: 3. The chain's CDR3 is CASSSGGQGYTF. CDR3 sequence (DNA): TGTGCCAGCAGTTCAGGGGGCCAGGGCTACACCTTC.

V and J are TRBV10-2 and TRBJ2-5, with D perhaps TRBD1 (5 bases). V was clipped by 6 bases and J by 4 bases, with 12 bases between them. Germline V gives CDR1 WSHSY, CDR2 SAAADI. The CDR3 spans 13 residues. The CDR3, as DNA: TGCGCCAGCAGCGTCGGCAGGGCAGAGACCCAGTACTTC. The encoded protein is CASSVGRAETQYF.

This clonotype was picked up many times. The V call is TRBV2, the J call TRBJ1-1; D not certain. V was shortened by 2 bases and J by 11 bases, with 12 bases between the two germline ends. The CDR3 contains 12 residues. Germline V CDR1 and CDR2: SNHLY, FYNNEI. The DNA of the CDR3 is TGTGCCAGCAGTGAATGGCGGGATTACGCTTTCTTT. Residues: CASSEWRDYAFF. Looking up the rest from reference TRBV2 and TRBJ1-1 gives the full variable domain: EPEVTQTPSHQVTQMGQEVILRCVPISNHLYFYWYRQILGQKVEFLVSFYNNEISEKSEIFDDQFSVERPDGSNFTLKIRSTKLEDSAMYFCASSEWRDYAFFGQGTRLTVV.

On this clonotype: A read error may produce the germline difference seen at one junction end. This chain links TRBV5-1 with TRBJ2-3; the match to TRBD2 covers 9 bases. Germline values: CDR1 SGHRS, CDR2 YFSETQ. This CDR3 has 16 amino acids. CDR3 coding DNA: TGTGCCAGCAGCTTAAGATCTAGCGGGACGGGAGATACGCAGTATTTT. It is translated as CASSLRSSGTGDTQYF.

This clonotype was found many times. In DNA, the CDR3 is TGTGCCAGCAGCCAAGATTTCCGCCTAGCGGGGCAAGAGACCCAGTACTTC. It translates to CASSQDFRLAGQETQYF. The chain employs TRBV3-1 and TRBJ2-5, with 9 bases matching TRBD2. The CDR3 length is 17 residues. The germline CDR1 and CDR2 sequences are LGHDT and YNNKEL (reference sequence). Trimming at V came to 0 bases and at J to 2 bases, leaving 7 bases not matched to a gene.

This clonotype was detected ten times or more. The chain joins TRBV28 to TRBJ2-1; D remains ambiguous. Trimming took off 2 bases at V and 3 bases at J, with 8 bases between the two ends. This CDR3 region has 14 residues. Germline V gene data show CDR1 as MDHEN and CDR2 as SYDVKM. The CDR3 coding sequence is TGTGCCAGCAGTTTAACCCAGATCTACAATGAGCAGTTCTTC. This gives the protein CASSLTQIYNEQFF.

This clonotype appeared many times. V and J are TRBV2 and TRBJ2-1; no clear D. The CDR3 runs to 11 residues. Germline CDR1 reads SNHLY; CDR2 reads FYNNEI. V dropped 5 bases and J dropped 8 bases, with 7 bases sitting between them. CDR3 in amino acids: CASSRSDEQFF. DNA for the CDR3: TGTGCCAGCAGTCGATCCGATGAGCAGTTCTTC.

This clonotype turned up a few times. The rearrangement links TRBV4-1 to TRBJ1-1; 7 nucleotides match TRBD1. Per the germline V gene, CDR1 is MGHRA and CDR2 is YSYEKL. Trimming took 1 base from V and 3 from J; bases not matched to a gene: 11. CDR3 length: 17 amino acids. The CDR3 DNA reads as TGCGCCAGCAGCCAAGGGAGGGACAGCATAGGATACACTGAAGCTTTCTTT. Its translation: CASSQGRDSIGYTEAFF.

The chain joins TRBV6-1 to TRBJ1-6, with TRBD1 identical over 7 bases. From germline, CDR1 is MNHNS and CDR2 SASEGT. Unmatched junction bases numbered 6, after V lost 0 bases and J lost 10 bases. The CDR3 is 15 amino acids. CDR3 amino acids: CASSEAPTGRSPLHF. The CDR3 nucleotides read TGTGCCAGCAGTGAAGCGCCGACAGGGAGGTCACCCCTCCACTTT.

This clonotype was observed a few times. The chain couples TRBV6-2 or TRBV6-3 to TRBJ2-5; D may be TRBD2 (6 bases). Trimming took 7 bases from V and 0 from J, leaving 9 bases between them. This CDR3 has 13 amino acids. Germline V gene data show CDR1 as MNHEY and CDR2 as SVGEGT. The CDR3 nucleotides are TGTGCCAGCAAGAGGGACTACCAAGAGACCCAGTACTTC. Amino acid sequence: CASKRDYQETQYF.

This clonotype has a single count. The chain has TRBV29-1 and TRBJ2-5, with 8 bases identical to TRBD1. With V trimmed by 7 bases and J by 3 bases, 4 bases remained unmatched. CDR1 and CDR2 (germline): SQVTM, ANQGSEA. This CDR3 region has 12 residues. The DNA of the CDR3 is TGCAGCGCCGGACAGGGAAAAGAGACCCAGTACTTC. Translating it yields CSAGQGKETQYF. The full variable domain, completed using reference TRBV29-1 and TRBJ2-5, is SAVISQKPSRDICQRGTSLTIQCQVDSQVTMMFWYRQQPGQSLTLIATANQGSEATYESGFVIDKFPISRPNLTFSTLTVSNMSPEDSSIYLCSAGQGKETQYFGPGTRLLVL.

At least ten counts were recorded for this clonotype. The rearrangement links TRBV7-2 to TRBJ2-5; D not resolved. CDR1 SGHTA and CDR2 FQGNSA come from the germline V gene. CDR3 length equals 11 residues. The V gene lost 3 bases and the J gene lost 5 bases, with 4 bases spanning the gap. DNA for the CDR3: TGTGCCAGCAGCTTCCCGGAGACCCAGTACTTC. Translated: CASSFPETQYF.

In this sample, this clonotype turned up a few times. The chain employs TRBV12-3 or TRBV12-4 and TRBJ2-2, with D possibly matching TRBD2 (6 bases). The V and J ends lost 6 bases and 6 bases respectively, with 14 bases between them. The CDR3 has 14 amino acids. The CDR3 DNA follows: TGTGCCAGCAGAGAAACGGGGGTTGCCGGGGAGCTGTTTTTT. Protein: CASRETGVAGELFF.

This clonotype was counted at least ten times. The gene calls are TRBV6-1 and TRBJ1-5, with D possibly being TRBD1 (5 bases). Germline CDR1 MNHNS, CDR2 SASEGT. V was cut by 4 bases and J by 4 bases, with 8 bases left in between. This CDR3 comprises 13 residues. The CDR3 is CASSGQQNQPQHF. The CDR3 nucleotides are TGTGCCAGCAGTGGACAGCAAAATCAGCCCCAGCATTTT.

This clonotype has a count of ten or more. The chain has TRBV29-1 and TRBJ1-1; no firm D call. This CDR3 spans 12 amino acids. Germline assignment: CDR1 SQVTM and CDR2 ANQGSEA. V was cut by 7 bases and J by 1 base, with 10 bases left in between. CDR3: CSGSSWNTEAFF. Here the CDR3 DNA reads TGCAGCGGTTCGAGTTGGAACACTGAAGCTTTCTTT. The whole variable domain, remainder taken from reference TRBV29-1 and TRBJ1-1, is SAVISQKPSRDICQRGTSLTIQCQVDSQVTMMFWYRQQPGQSLTLIATANQGSEATYESGFVIDKFPISRPNLTFSTLTVSNMSPEDSSIYLCSGSSWNTEAFFGQGTRLTVV.

This clonotype was counted between two and nine times. This chain connects TRBV15 to TRBJ2-1; 9 bases are shared with TRBD2. After removal of 2 bases from V and 2 bases from J, the junction contained 1 base not matched to a gene. There are 15 residues in the CDR3. Germline loops: CDR1 LNHNV, CDR2 YYDKDF (reference sequence). CDR3 region: CATSRLAGTYNEQFF. As DNA, the CDR3 is TGTGCCACCAGCAGACTAGCGGGAACCTACAATGAGCAGTTCTTC.

This clonotype has ten or more counts. The rearrangement joins TRBV24-1 to TRBJ2-1, with TRBD1 as a possible D gene (6 bases). The CDR3 spans 15 residues. CDR1 and CDR2 (germline): KGHDR, SFDVKD. V was trimmed by 4 bases and J by 5 bases, leaving 14 bases between them. The DNA of the CDR3 is TGTGCCACCAGTGACCCGGACAGTGAACACAATGAGCAGTTCTTC. Translating gives CATSDPDSEHNEQFF.